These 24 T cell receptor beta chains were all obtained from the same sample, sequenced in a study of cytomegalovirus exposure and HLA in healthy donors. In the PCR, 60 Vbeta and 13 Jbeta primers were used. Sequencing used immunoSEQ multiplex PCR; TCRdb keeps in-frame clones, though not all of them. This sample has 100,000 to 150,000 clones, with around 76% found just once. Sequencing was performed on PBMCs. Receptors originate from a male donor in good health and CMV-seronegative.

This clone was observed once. The CDR3 protein is CSVEDRRTGSQETQYF. In DNA, the CDR3 is TGCAGCGTTGAAGATAGGAGGACAGGGTCCCAAGAGACCCAGTACTTC. The chain has TRBV29-1 and TRBJ2-5; 8 bases agree with TRBD1. Unmatched junction bases numbered 7, after V lost 0 bases and J lost 1 base. Germline CDR1 is SQVTM and CDR2 is ANQGSEA. The CDR3 has 16 residues.

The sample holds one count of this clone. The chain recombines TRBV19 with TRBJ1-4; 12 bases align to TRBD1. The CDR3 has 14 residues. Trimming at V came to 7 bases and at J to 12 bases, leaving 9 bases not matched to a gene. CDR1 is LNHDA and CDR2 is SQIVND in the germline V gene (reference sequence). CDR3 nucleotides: TGTGCCAGTACCCCGGGACAGGGGGCGGGAGAACTGTTTTTT. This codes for CASTPGQGAGELFF.

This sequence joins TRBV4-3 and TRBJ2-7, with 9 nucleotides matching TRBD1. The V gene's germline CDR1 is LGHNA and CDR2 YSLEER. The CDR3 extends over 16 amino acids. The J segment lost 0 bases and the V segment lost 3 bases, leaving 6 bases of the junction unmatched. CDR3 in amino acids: CASSHTGGASSYEQYF. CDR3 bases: TGCGCCAGCAGCCACACAGGGGGCGCGAGCTCCTACGAGCAGTACTTC.

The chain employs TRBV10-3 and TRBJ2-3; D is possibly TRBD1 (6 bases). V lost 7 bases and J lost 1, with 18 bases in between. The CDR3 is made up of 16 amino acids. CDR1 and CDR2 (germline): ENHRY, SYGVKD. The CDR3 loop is CAINLQGGGGTDTQYF. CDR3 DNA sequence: TGTGCCATCAATCTACAGGGCGGTGGCGGCACAGATACGCAGTATTTT.

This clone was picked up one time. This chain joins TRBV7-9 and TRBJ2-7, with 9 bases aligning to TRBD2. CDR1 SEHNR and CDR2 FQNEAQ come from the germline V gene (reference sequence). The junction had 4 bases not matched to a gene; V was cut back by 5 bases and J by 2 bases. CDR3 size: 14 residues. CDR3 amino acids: CASSATSGTYEQYF. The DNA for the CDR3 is TGTGCCAGCAGCGCGACTAGCGGTACCTACGAGCAGTACTTC.

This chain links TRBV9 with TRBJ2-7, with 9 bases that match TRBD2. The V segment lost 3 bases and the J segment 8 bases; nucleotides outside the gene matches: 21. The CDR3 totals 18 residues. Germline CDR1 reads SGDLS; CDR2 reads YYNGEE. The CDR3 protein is CASSARASGIGRWYKQYF. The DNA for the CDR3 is TGTGCCAGCAGCGCCCGGGCTAGCGGGATAGGGAGGTGGTACAAGCAGTACTTC.

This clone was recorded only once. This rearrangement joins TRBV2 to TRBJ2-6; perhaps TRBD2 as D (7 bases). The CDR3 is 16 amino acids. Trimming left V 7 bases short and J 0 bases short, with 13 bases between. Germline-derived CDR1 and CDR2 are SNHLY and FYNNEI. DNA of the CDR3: TGTGCCAGCACAAGGGGGGGTAGCTCTGGGGCCAACGTCCTGACTTTC. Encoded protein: CASTRGGSSGANVLTF.

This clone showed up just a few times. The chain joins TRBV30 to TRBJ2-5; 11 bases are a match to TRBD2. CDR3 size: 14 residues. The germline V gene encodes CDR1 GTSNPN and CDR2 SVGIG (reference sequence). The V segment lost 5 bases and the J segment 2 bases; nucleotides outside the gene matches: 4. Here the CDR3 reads CAWSTSGVQETQYF. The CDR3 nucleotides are TGTGCCTGGTCGACTAGCGGGGTACAAGAGACCCAGTACTTC.

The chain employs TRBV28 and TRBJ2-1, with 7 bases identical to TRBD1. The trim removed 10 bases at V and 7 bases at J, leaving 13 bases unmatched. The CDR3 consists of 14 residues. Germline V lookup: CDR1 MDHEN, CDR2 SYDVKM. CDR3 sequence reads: CATKRIGTVNEQFF. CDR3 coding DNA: TGTGCCACCAAACGAATTGGGACAGTGAATGAGCAGTTCTTC.

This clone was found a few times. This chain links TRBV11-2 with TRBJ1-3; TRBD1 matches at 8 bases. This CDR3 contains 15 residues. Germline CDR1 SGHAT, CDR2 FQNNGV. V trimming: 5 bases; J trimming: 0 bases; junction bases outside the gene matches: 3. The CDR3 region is CASSKTGGSGNTIYF. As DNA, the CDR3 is TGTGCCAGCAGCAAAACAGGGGGCTCTGGAAACACCATATATTTT.

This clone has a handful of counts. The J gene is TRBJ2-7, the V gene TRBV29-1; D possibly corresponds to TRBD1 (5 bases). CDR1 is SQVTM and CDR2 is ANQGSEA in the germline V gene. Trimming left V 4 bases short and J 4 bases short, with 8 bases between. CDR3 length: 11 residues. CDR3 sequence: CSVGGMYEQYF. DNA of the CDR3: TGCAGCGTTGGGGGCATGTACGAGCAGTACTTC.

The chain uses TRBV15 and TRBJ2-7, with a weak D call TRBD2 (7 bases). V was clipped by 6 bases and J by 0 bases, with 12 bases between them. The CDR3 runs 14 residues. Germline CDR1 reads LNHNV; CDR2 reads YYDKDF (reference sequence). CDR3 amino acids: CATRGGALSYEQYF. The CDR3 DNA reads TGTGCCACCAGGGGGGGGGCTCTCTCCTACGAGCAGTACTTC.

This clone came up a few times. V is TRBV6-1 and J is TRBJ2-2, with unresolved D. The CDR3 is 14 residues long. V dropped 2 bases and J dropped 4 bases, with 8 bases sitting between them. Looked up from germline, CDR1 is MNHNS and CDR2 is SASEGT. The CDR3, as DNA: TGTGCCAGCAGTGAACTCTCTTTCACCGGGGAGCTGTTTTTT. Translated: CASSELSFTGELFF.

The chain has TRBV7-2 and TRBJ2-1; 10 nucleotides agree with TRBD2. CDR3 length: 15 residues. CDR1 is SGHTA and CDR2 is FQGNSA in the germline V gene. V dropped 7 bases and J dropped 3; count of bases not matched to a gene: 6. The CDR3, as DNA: TGTGCCAGCACCTCCGGGACTAGCGACTACAATGAGCAGTTCTTC. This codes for CASTSGTSDYNEQFF.

This chain's CDR3 is CASSTGVGGRQPQHF. DNA of the CDR3: TGTGCCAGTAGCACAGGGGTGGGGGGCCGTCAGCCCCAGCATTTT. The chain has TRBV19 and TRBJ1-5, with 7 bases matching TRBD1. The CDR3 is made up of 15 amino acids. The V and J ends lost 6 bases and 6 bases, in that order; junction bases with no gene match: 11. Germline CDR1 and CDR2: LNHDA and SQIVND (reference sequence).

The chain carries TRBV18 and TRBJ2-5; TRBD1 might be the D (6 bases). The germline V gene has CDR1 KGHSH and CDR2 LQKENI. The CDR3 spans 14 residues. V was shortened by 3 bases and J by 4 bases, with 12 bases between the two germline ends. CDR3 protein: CASSPSGVLETQYF. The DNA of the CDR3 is TGTGCCAGCTCACCCTCAGGGGTGCTAGAGACCCAGTACTTC.

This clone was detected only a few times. The CDR3 DNA reads TGTGCCAGCAGCTCCGATGAGGGCCCTAGGGAGCAGTACTTC. It translates to CASSSDEGPREQYF. The genes are TRBV7-6 and TRBJ2-7, with D possibly matching TRBD2 (5 bases). CDR3 length: 14 residues. Germline loops: CDR1 SGHVS, CDR2 FNYEAQ. Trimming removed 4 bases from V and 7 bases from J, with 17 bases in between.

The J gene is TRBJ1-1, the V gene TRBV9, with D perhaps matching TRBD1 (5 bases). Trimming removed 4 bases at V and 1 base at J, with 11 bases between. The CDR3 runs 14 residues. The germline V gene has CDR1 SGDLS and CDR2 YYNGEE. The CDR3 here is CASSLDTRNTEAFF. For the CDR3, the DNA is TGTGCCAGCAGCTTGGACACCCGGAACACTGAAGCTTTCTTT.

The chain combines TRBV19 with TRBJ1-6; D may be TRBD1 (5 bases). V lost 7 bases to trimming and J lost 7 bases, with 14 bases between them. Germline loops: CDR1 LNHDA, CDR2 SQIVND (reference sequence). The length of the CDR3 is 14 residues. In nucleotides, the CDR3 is TGTGCCAGTAACACGGAGGGACGGAATTCACCCCTCCACTTT. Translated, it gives CASNTEGRNSPLHF.

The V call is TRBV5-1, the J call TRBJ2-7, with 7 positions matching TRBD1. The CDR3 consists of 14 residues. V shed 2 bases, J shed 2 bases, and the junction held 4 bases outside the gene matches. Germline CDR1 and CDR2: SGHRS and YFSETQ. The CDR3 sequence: CASSFRGLTYEQYF. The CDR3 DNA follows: TGCGCCAGCAGCTTTAGGGGGCTGACCTACGAGCAGTACTTC.

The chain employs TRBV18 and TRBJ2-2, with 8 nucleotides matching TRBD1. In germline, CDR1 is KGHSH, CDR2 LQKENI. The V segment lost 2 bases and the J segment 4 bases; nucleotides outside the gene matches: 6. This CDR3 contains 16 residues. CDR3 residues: CASSPIGTGRTGELFF. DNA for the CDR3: TGTGCCAGCTCACCAATTGGGACAGGCCGCACCGGGGAGCTGTTTTTT.

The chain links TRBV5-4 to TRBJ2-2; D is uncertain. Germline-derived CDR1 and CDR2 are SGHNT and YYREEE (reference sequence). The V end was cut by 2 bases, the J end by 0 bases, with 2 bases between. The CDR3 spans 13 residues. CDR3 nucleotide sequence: TGTGCCAGCAGCTTCGCGAACACCGGGGAGCTGTTTTTT. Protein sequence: CASSFANTGELFF. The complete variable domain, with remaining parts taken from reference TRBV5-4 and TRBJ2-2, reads ETGVTQSPTHLIKTRGQQVTLRCSSQSGHNTVSWYQQALGQGPQFIFQYYREEENGRGNFPPRFSGLQFPNYSSELNVNALELDDSALYLCASSFANTGELFFGEGSRLTVL.

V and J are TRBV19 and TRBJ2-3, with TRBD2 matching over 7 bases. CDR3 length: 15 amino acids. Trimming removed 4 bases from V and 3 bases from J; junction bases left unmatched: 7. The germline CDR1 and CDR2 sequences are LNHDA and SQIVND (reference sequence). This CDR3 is CASSSERGGTDTQYF. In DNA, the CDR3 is TGTGCCAGTAGTAGTGAGCGGGGTGGTACAGATACGCAGTATTTT.

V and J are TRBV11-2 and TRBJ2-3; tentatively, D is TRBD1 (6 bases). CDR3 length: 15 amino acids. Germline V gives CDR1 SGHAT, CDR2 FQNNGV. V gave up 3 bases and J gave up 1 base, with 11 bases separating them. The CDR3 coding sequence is TGTGCCAGCAGCTTTGGGGGCAGGGGCACAGATACGCAGTATTTT. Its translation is CASSFGGRGTDTQYF.